The sequence of this T cell receptor beta chain was determined in a study of T cells after yellow fever vaccination. Germline V gives CDR1 SQVTM, CDR2 ANQGSEA. The length of the CDR3 is 16 residues. V dropped 7 bases and J dropped 2; count of bases not matched to a gene: 9. This clonotype was seen a few times. From the 5' RACE reads, TCRdb called clonotypes with MiXCR, one entry per CDR3 protein. The repertoire has some 170,000 distinct CDR3 sequences, around 9.3% of them found once; the top ten carry 35% to 40%. The chain carries TRBV29-1 and TRBJ2-2, with 11 nucleotides matching TRBD1. The starting material was CD8+ T cells sorted from PBMCs, obtained 45 days after the yellow fever booster vaccination. The sequence came from a man aged 18 to 35 who received the YFV17D yellow fever vaccine. CDR3 region: CSAGTGGFTNTGELFF. For the CDR3, the DNA is TGCAGCGCCGGGACAGGGGGTTTTACTAACACCGGGGAGCTGTTTTTT.